The source of this T cell receptor (beta chain) is a study of naive and memory T cell subsets (dated by TCRdb to the late 2010s). Background for the entire study: The figure summarizing these samples reported some ten blood donors, 7 tuberculin skin test biopsies and 3 saline control biopsies. Skin biopsies were taken from tuberculin skin test sites or from saline-injected control sites and were processed for RNA extraction as described before. PCR2 was typically a SYBR Green qPCR stopped at a set threshold; low-input samples could instead use end-point PCR (around 6 cycles).

What the treatment or condition label conveys for this sample: skin biopsy from PPD injection site in Mantoux-positive individual. The study described a robust, sensitive protocol for amplifying, sequencing and analyzing TCRs, using 3' ligation of a UMI-containing oligonucleotide to TCR cDNA. Tuberculin skin test biopsies were obtained from sites injected with PPD in individuals who had a positive Mantoux test. Total RNA, without cell sorting, was DNase treated with RQ1 DNase before reverse transcription, targeting 1 to 1000 ng input. Skin biopsy and whole blood libraries were made to test pipeline robustness in samples where T cells form a minority population. Regarding this clonotype: The target of this receptor is not known. Base qualities are not at hand, and no much larger clone is one base apart.

Findings and caveats that apply to the study as a whole: The paper did not give details of skin biopsy collection and RNA processing, instead referencing earlier studies for those details. The RNA-based method was acknowledged as potentially sensitive to TCR transcript changes with T cell activation and differentiation. Higher TCR numbers at tuberculin skin test sites were interpreted as T cell infiltration of a delayed type IV hypersensitivity reaction. TCR sequences were reportedly recovered from both skin biopsy types, with far more TCRs at tuberculin skin test sites.

The protocol used for the library was UMI-ligation and nested PCR. Four rounds of PCR, run with the SP2 primer together with nested alpha and beta constant region primers, were used to amplify the ligated cDNA. For the blood and skin samples, TCR RNA was reverse transcribed with SuperScript IV using primers for the alpha and beta constant regions. An oligonucleotide carrying the Illumina SP2 primer and a UMI was ligated to the cDNA 3' end using T4 RNA ligase 1. To prevent hairpin formation, the 12-nucleotide UMI was made up of two random hexamers with an eight-base spacer between them. From the second PCR onward, TCR alpha and beta chain libraries were processed separately, and dual indexing was applied for multiplexing. After pooling, the indexed libraries were analyzed by capillary electrophoresis and sequenced on either an Illumina MiSeq or NextSeq. Libraries were spiked with PhiX DNA at roughly 4.5-7% so that base diversity was increased and cluster recognition was improved. In the source study's methods: Demultiplexor took UMIs from read 2, joined the UMIs to the TCR sequence from read 1, and separated reads according to sample indices. V and J genes and V-J junctions were identified by Decombinator, and each TCR was assigned a five-part identifier that included V and J deletions. Collapsinator used UMIs to correct sequencing errors and PCR amplification heterogeneity, yielding UMI-based abundance per TCR. Identifiers were converted to nucleotide sequence by CDR3Translator and translated to amino acids, and CDR3 regions were extracted on the basis of terminal motifs. After normalization to the amount of input RNA, the error-corrected alpha and beta TCR counts from blood and from skin were compared. The public reads were quality trimmed at Q25 with fastp and then assembled into clones with MiXCR by TCRdb, keeping productive beta chains. Each entry is one CDR3 protein sequence, shown with its most common DNA and genes. It is TCRdb's table, rather than the study itself, that gives the V and J calls and clone size. This sample is represented by approximately 37,000 distinct CDR3 sequences; about 10% of them were singletons. About 4% of the sample lies in the top ten.

From the germline V gene, CDR1 is MNHEY and CDR2 is SVGAGI. V lost 2 bases and J lost 4 bases; the stretch between them is 16 bases long. The cysteine opens and the phenylalanine closes a CDR3 of 16 amino acids. CDR3 DNA is the only sequence kept; it has 48 bases, read in frame from the first base. The chain employs TRBV6-5 and TRBJ2-3; a tentative D match to TRBD2 spans 5 bases. The clonotype comes from an adult in good health. The input for sequencing was skin, taken from a tuberculin skin test site. The bases read TGTGCCAGCAGTTACGGGGAGACGAGGAACCCAGATACGCAGTATTTT. The encoded protein is CASSYGETRNPDTQYF.